This TCR beta chain derives from a study of PD-1 blockade in classical Hodgkin lymphoma. Study outcomes and limitations: Why the repertoires differ is still unclear, perhaps disease activity or prior therapy. By C4D1, diversity of CD4+ TCRs had risen significantly, whereas that of CD8+ TCRs had not. When nivolumab was started under 1 year after ASCT, patients were excluded.

Here immunoSEQ multiplex PCR was the method, and the copy in TCRdb shows in-frame clones only, minus some. The table lists fewer than 8,500 clones, roughly 86% of them singletons, with roughly 33% in the top ten. Of note for this clone: What it binds is unknown.

All patients experienced relapse after autologous stem cell transplantation, and brentuximab vedotin exposure was variable. Best responses were complete response, partial response or progressive disease. CDR1 and CDR2 from the germline V gene are SNHLY and FYNNEI. CDR3 length equals 18 residues. V was cut by 5 bases and J by 2 bases, with 23 bases left in between. The origin of this receptor is a human donor with classical Hodgkin lymphoma. The chain joins TRBV2 to TRBJ2-3, with a possible D match to TRBD2 (6 bases). The material sequenced was peripheral blood mononuclear cells (PBMCs), taken at baseline. The CDR3 coding sequence is TGTGCCAGCAGTTCGACTGACAAGGGACTCTGGTCCACAGATACGCAGTATTTT. Translation gives CASSSTDKGLWSTDTQYF.